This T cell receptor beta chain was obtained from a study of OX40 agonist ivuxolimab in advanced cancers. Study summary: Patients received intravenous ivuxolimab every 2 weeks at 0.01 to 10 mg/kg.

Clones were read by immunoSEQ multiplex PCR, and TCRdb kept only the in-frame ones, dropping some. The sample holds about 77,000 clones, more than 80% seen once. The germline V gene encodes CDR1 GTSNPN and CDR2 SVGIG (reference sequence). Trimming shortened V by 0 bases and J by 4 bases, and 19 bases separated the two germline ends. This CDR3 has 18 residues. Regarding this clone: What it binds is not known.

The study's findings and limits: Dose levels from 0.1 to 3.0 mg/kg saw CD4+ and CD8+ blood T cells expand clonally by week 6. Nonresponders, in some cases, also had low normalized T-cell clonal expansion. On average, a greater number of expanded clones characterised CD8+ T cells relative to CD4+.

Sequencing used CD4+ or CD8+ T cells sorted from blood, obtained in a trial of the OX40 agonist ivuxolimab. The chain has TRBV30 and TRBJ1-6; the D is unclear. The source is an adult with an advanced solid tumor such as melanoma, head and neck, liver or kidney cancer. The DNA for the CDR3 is TGTGCCTGGAGTGTAAGAAAAGCAGGCTTAAATTATAATTCACCCCTCCACTTT. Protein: CAWSVRKAGLNYNSPLHF.